A single sample is the source of the 7 T cell receptor beta chains below, sequenced in a study of blood T cell repertoires in COVID-19. Only in-frame clones appear in the TCRdb table, and some are missing; sequencing was by immunoSEQ multiplex PCR. The sample lists tens of thousands of clones, more than 75% occurring once. Sequencing was performed on peripheral blood. These receptors came from a man between 45 and 60 years old with active COVID-19.

This sequence joins TRBV28 and TRBJ2-5; 8 positions match TRBD1. The CDR3 contains 15 residues. Trimming took 6 bases from V and 5 from J; bases not matched to a gene: 11. The germline V gene encodes CDR1 MDHEN and CDR2 SYDVKM. The DNA of the CDR3 is TGTGCCAGCAGCTCCCCCGCAGGGGGCAGGGAGACCCAGTACTTC. Protein: CASSSPAGGRETQYF.

The CDR3 loop is CASRLAGRANTEAFF. The CDR3 DNA reads TGTGCAAGTCGCTTAGCGGGCAGGGCTAACACTGAAGCTTTCTTT. The rearrangement joins TRBV12-2 to TRBJ1-1; the table's D call of TRBD1 was not tested on the DNA. TRBV12-2 is a documented pseudogene. The CDR3 is made up of 15 amino acids.

V usage is TRBV6-6 and J usage is TRBJ2-1; 8 nucleotides align to TRBD1. The CDR3 consists of 14 residues. The germline CDR1 and CDR2 sequences are MNHNY and SVGAGI (reference sequence). The V gene end was trimmed by 4 bases and the J gene end by 6 bases; junction bases not matched to a gene: 5. In DNA form, the CDR3 reads TGTGCCAGCAGTTTAGCAGGGGGCCGCAATGAGCAGTTCTTC. This encodes CASSLAGGRNEQFF.

This chain links TRBV5-4 with TRBJ1-4; 7 bases fit TRBD1. The J segment lost 6 bases and the V segment lost 4 bases, leaving 6 bases of the junction unmatched. Germline values: CDR1 SGHNT, CDR2 YYREEE (reference sequence). The length of the CDR3 is 14 residues. DNA for the CDR3: TGTGCCAGCAGCCACAGGGGCACGCATGAAAAACTGTTTTTT. It codes for CASSHRGTHEKLFF.

The rearrangement links TRBV3-1 (or the pseudogene TRBV3-2) to TRBJ1-1; a weak D match, TRBD1 (5 bases). Trimming left V 0 bases short and J 6 bases short, with 29 bases between. Germline V gene sequence: CDR1 LGHDT, CDR2 YNNKEL (reference sequence). The CDR3 loop spans 20 amino acids. CDR3 in amino acids: CASSQESTWSGRGRWAEAFF. CDR3 in DNA: TGTGCCAGCAGCCAAGAGTCGACTTGGTCGGGCCGGGGGAGGTGGGCTGAAGCTTTCTTT.

V is TRBV4-1 and J is TRBJ1-1; a possible D gene is TRBD1 (6 bases). This CDR3 contains 13 residues. The germline CDR1 and CDR2 sequences are MGHRA and YSYEKL. The V end was cut by 3 bases, the J end by 5 bases, with 10 bases between. CDR3 residues: CASSHTRGTEAFF. The CDR3 region has the DNA TGCGCCAGCAGCCACACCAGGGGTACTGAAGCTTTCTTT.

This clone was seen only once. The chain carries TRBV28 and TRBJ2-7, with 12 positions matching TRBD2. Per germline, CDR1 MDHEN and CDR2 SYDVKM. The CDR3 spans 14 residues. The junction had 5 bases not matched to a gene; V was cut back by 7 bases and J by 4 bases. CDR3 residues: CASTLAGGPYEQYF. CDR3 sequence (DNA): TGTGCCAGCACCCTAGCGGGGGGGCCATACGAGCAGTACTTC.